The clone carrying this T cell receptor beta chain was seen many times. Trimming took 0 bases from V and 9 from J, leaving 3 bases between them. The CDR3 loop spans 11 amino acids. Germline-derived CDR1 and CDR2 are LNHNV and YYDKDF (reference sequence). This entry is derived from a study of T cells after yellow fever vaccination. In making TCR cDNA, 5'RACE template switching added a universal primer site and UMIs to it. MiXCR was run by TCRdb on the 5' RACE reads, yielding one entry per CDR3 protein. The sample gives more than 120,000 distinct CDR3 sequences, 7.7% of which show up once; roughly 0.73% is in the top ten.

The specimen comprised CD4+ T cells sorted from PBMCs, sampled 5 days after the yellow fever booster vaccination. This receptor was taken from a man aged 25 to 40 who received the YFV17D yellow fever vaccine. This chain connects TRBV15 to TRBJ2-1; D gene ambiguous. The DNA for the CDR3 is TGTGCCACCAGCAGAGAAGGTGAGCAGTTCTTC. Its translation: CATSREGEQFF.